What follows are 3 T cell receptor beta chains derived from one specimen sequenced in a study of blood T cell repertoires in COVID-19. Only in-frame clones appear in the TCRdb table, and some are missing; sequencing was by immunoSEQ multiplex PCR. The sample records 110,000 or so clones, roughly four fifths being singletons. Sample: peripheral blood. These receptors were taken from a woman in her 70s with acute or convalescent COVID-19.

A few counts support this clone. V gene TRBV6-2 or TRBV6-3 combines with J gene TRBJ2-5; possible D gene TRBD2, 6 bases. The CDR3 is made up of 15 amino acids. Trimming removed 0 bases at V and 5 bases at J, with 13 bases between. The germline V gene encodes CDR1 MNHEY and CDR2 SVGEGT. This CDR3 is CASSYSMEGGETQYF. Here the CDR3 DNA reads TGTGCCAGCAGTTACTCGATGGAGGGAGGTGAGACCCAGTACTTC.

The gene calls are TRBV5-4 and TRBJ2-2; 9 bases align to TRBD2. CDR3 length equals 19 residues. Looked up from germline, CDR1 is SGHNT and CDR2 is YYREEE (reference sequence). V shed 4 bases, J shed 2 bases, and the junction held 15 bases outside the gene matches. The DNA for the CDR3 is TGTGCCAGCAGCCCTTTCCGCGGGGGGGTCCCCCCCAACACCGGGGAGCTGTTTTTT. Protein sequence: CASSPFRGGVPPNTGELFF.

The chain recombines TRBV28 with TRBJ1-4; D is perhaps TRBD1 (6 bases). CDR1 MDHEN and CDR2 SYDVKM come from the germline V gene. The CDR3 covers 16 residues. The germline V and J ends were trimmed by 4 bases and 0 bases, with 12 bases remaining between them. The DNA for the CDR3 is TGTGCCAGCAGTTCCCCGAGGGGGTCAACTAATGAAAAACTGTTTTTT. This sequence encodes CASSSPRGSTNEKLFF.